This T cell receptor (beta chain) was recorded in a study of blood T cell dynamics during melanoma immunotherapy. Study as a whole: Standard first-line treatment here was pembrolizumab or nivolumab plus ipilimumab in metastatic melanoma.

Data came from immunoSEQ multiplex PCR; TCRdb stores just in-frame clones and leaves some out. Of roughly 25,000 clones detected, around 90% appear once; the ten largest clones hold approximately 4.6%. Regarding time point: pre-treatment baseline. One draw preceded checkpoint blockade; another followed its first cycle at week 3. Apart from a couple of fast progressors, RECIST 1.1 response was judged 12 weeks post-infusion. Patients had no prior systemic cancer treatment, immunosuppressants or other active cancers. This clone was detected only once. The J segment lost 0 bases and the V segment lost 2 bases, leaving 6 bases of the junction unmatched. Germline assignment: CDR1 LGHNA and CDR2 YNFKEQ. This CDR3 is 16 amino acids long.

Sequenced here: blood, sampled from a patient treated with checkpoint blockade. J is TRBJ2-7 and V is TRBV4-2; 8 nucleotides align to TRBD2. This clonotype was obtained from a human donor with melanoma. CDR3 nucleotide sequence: TGTGCCAGCAGCCAACAACTAGCGGCCAGCTCCTACGAGCAGTACTTC. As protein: CASSQQLAASSYEQYF.